A selection of T cell receptor beta chains follows, all from one sample in a study of blood T cell repertoires in COVID-19. Clones were read by immunoSEQ multiplex PCR, and TCRdb kept only the in-frame ones, dropping some. The sample consists of about 220,000 clones, about 87% of them appearing once. The sequencing input was PBMCs or T cells enriched from blood (not recorded which). The origin of the receptors is a woman aged 25 to 45 who had recovered from COVID-19. CDR3s include the opening cysteine and the closing phenylalanine or tryptophan. A D gene is named only where the DNA matches it firmly. A row's size may be missing; if present it is once, few, many or a size class.

clone size	V gene	CDR3 length	J gene	D gene	CDR3 protein	CDR3 DNA
.	TRBV7-8	14	TRBJ2-7	TRBD1	CASSSTTGAYEQYF	TGTGCCAGCAGCTCGACGACAGGGGCCTACGAGCAGTACTTC
.	TRBV29-1	14	TRBJ1-1	.	CSVTWRTVNTEAFF	TGCAGCGTTACGTGGCGGACAGTGAACACTGAAGCTTTCTTT
.	TRBV11-2	13	TRBJ1-2	.	CASSSDSGYGYTF	TGTGCCAGCAGCTCGGACAGTGGCTATGGCTACACCTTC
.	TRBV4-1	16	TRBJ1-5	.	CASSQEAVYSNQPQHF	TGCGCCAGCAGCCAAGAGGCGGTTTATAGCAATCAGCCCCAGCATTTT
.	TRBV11-2	12	TRBJ1-1	.	CASSLSGSGAFF	TGTGCCAGCAGCTTAAGTGGGTCGGGAGCTTTCTTT
.	TRBV18	14	TRBJ2-1	TRBD2	CASSPGTSSDEQFF	TGTGCCAGCTCACCCGGGACTAGCTCTGATGAGCAGTTCTTC
.	TRBV7-2	13	TRBJ1-2	.	CASSLHPEYGYTF	TGTGCCAGCAGCTTACACCCGGAGTATGGCTACACCTTC
.	TRBV5-6	16	TRBJ2-3	TRBD2	CASTRRLAGNTDTQYF	TGTGCCAGCACCCGAAGACTAGCGGGGAACACAGATACGCAGTATTTT
.	TRBV5-4	13	TRBJ2-5	.	CASSLAGGETQYF	TGTGCCAGCAGCTTGGCGGGCGGGGAGACCCAGTACTTC
once	TRBV28	14	TRBJ2-6	.	CAIRQSSGANVLTF	TGTGCCATCCGACAGTCCTCTGGGGCCAACGTCCTGACTTTC
once	TRBV15	15	TRBJ1-1	.	CATSRSRQPRSEAFF	TGTGCCACCAGCAGATCGAGACAGCCTCGCTCTGAAGCTTTCTTT
.	TRBV3-1/TRBV3-2	16	TRBJ2-3	TRBD2	CASSQAGGTITDTQYF	TGTGCCAGCAGCCAGGCGGGGGGCACCATCACAGATACGCAGTATTTT
few	TRBV4-2	13	TRBJ1-5	.	CASSQEVLQPQHF	TGTGCCAGCAGCCAAGAAGTCCTACAGCCCCAGCATTTT
once	TRBV7-2	12	TRBJ1-1	.	CASSFPGTEAFF	TGTGCCAGCAGCTTTCCGGGCACTGAAGCTTTCTTT
.	TRBV5-1	14	TRBJ2-3	.	CASSPDRATDTQYF	TGCGCCAGCAGCCCGGACAGAGCCACAGATACGCAGTATTTT
.	TRBV14	14	TRBJ2-4	.	CASSPFDRANIQYF	TGTGCCAGCAGCCCATTTGACAGAGCAAACATTCAGTACTTC
few	TRBV27	15	TRBJ2-2	.	CASSKHRDNTGELFF	TGTGCCAGCAGTAAACACAGGGATAACACCGGGGAGCTGTTTTTT
.	TRBV4-3	20	TRBJ1-5	TRBD1	CASSQAVGTGDFISNQPQHF	TGCGCCAGCAGCCAAGCAGTAGGGACAGGCGACTTCATTAGCAATCAGCCCCAGCATTTT
.	TRBV7-9	15	TRBJ1-2	TRBD1	CASSLGTGGRHGYTF	TGTGCCAGCAGCCTAGGGACAGGGGGTAGGCATGGCTACACCTTC
.	TRBV7-3	14	TRBJ1-2	TRBD1	CASSQGQGAAGYTF	TGTGCCAGCAGCCAGGGACAGGGGGCGGCTGGCTACACCTTC
.	TRBV19	14	TRBJ1-1	.	CASSRLPGATEAFF	TGTGCCAGTAGTCGTCTGCCCGGAGCCACTGAAGCTTTCTTT
.	TRBV5-6	15	TRBJ2-5	TRBD1	CASSLRQGGFETQYF	TGTGCCAGCAGCTTGAGACAGGGGGGCTTTGAGACCCAGTACTTC
.	TRBV5-1	13	TRBJ1-1	.	CASRLDMNTEAFF	TGCGCCAGCAGACTAGATATGAACACTGAAGCTTTCTTT
.	TRBV12-3/TRBV12-4	13	TRBJ1-1	TRBD1	CASSTGMNTEAFF	TGTGCCAGCTCGACAGGGATGAACACTGAAGCTTTCTTT
.	TRBV7-9	14	TRBJ1-1	.	CASSLLGSQVGAFF	TGTGCCAGCAGCTTATTAGGATCTCAGGTCGGAGCTTTCTTT
.	TRBV2	13	TRBJ1-1	.	CASRMTENTEAFF	TGTGCCAGCAGGATGACAGAAAACACTGAAGCTTTCTTT
.	TRBV28	14	TRBJ1-6	.	CASSFSGGISPLHF	TGTGCCAGCAGTTTTTCTGGCGGAATTTCACCCCTCCACTTT
.	TRBV5-1	14	TRBJ1-1	.	CASSLVGGGTEAFF	TGCGCCAGCAGCCTCGTGGGAGGTGGCACTGAAGCTTTCTTT
.	TRBV18	16	TRBJ1-4	.	CASSPGQPATNEKLFF	TGTGCCAGCTCACCAGGGCAGCCCGCAACTAATGAAAAACTGTTTTTT
.	TRBV7-2	17	TRBJ2-1	TRBD1	CASSSGRGTGSYNEQFF	TGTGCCAGCAGCTCAGGTCGGGGGACAGGTTCCTACAATGAGCAGTTCTTC
few	TRBV9	12	TRBJ1-5	.	CASGISNQPQHF	TGTGCCAGCGGCATTAGCAATCAGCCCCAGCATTTT
.	TRBV7-2	14	TRBJ2-7	.	CASSPRTDSYEQYF	TGTGCCAGCAGCCCCCGGACAGATTCCTACGAGCAGTACTTC
.	TRBV5-6	13	TRBJ1-1	.	CASSEELNTEAFF	TGTGCCAGCAGCGAGGAACTGAACACTGAAGCTTTCTTT
.	TRBV7-9	15	TRBJ1-1	.	CASSMSTGMNTEAFF	TGTGCCAGCAGCATGTCGACAGGTATGAACACTGAAGCTTTCTTT
.	TRBV6-2/TRBV6-3	16	TRBJ2-5	.	CASSYGGTLYQETQYF	TGTGCCAGCAGTTACGGAGGGACCCTGTACCAAGAGACCCAGTACTTC
.	TRBV7-9	19	TRBJ2-1	TRBD2	CASSRETSGGPRGYNEQFF	TGTGCCAGCAGCCGAGAGACTAGCGGGGGACCCCGGGGTTACAATGAGCAGTTCTTC
.	TRBV4-3	13	TRBJ2-3	.	CASSPKRAGTQYF	TGCGCCAGCAGCCCCAAGAGGGCTGGTACGCAGTATTTT
.	TRBV2	13	TRBJ1-2	TRBD1	CASKTGGNYGYTF	TGTGCCAGCAAGACAGGGGGCAACTATGGCTACACCTTC
.	TRBV5-1	13	TRBJ1-2	.	CASSLSQGEGYTF	TGCGCCAGCAGCTTGTCACAGGGAGAGGGCTACACCTTC
.	TRBV7-8	16	TRBJ1-5	TRBD1	CASSLARDSSNQPQHF	TGTGCCAGCAGCTTAGCCCGGGACAGCTCGAATCAGCCCCAGCATTTT
.	TRBV3-1/TRBV3-2	16	TRBJ2-5	TRBD2	CASSLLAGVPQETQYF	TGTGCCAGCAGCCTCCTCGCGGGGGTTCCTCAAGAGACCCAGTACTTC
.	TRBV7-2	13	TRBJ1-2	TRBD1	CASSPDRGGGYTF	TGTGCCAGCAGCCCAGACAGGGGGGGTGGCTACACCTTC
.	TRBV7-2	14	TRBJ2-7	TRBD1	CASSHGTGGLEQYF	TGTGCCAGCAGCCACGGGACAGGGGGCTTGGAGCAGTACTTC
.	TRBV4-3	15	TRBJ2-2	TRBD2	CASSPGGANTGELFF	TGCGCCAGCAGCCCCGGGGGGGCGAACACCGGGGAGCTGTTTTTT
.	TRBV5-1	16	TRBJ2-3	.	CASSQQGFFEIDTQYF	TGCGCCAGCAGCCAACAGGGATTTTTTGAGATAGATACGCAGTATTTT
.	TRBV3-1/TRBV3-2	12	TRBJ1-6	.	CASSQGESPLHF	TGTGCCAGCAGCCAAGGCGAGTCACCCCTCCACTTT